A single sample is the source of the 2 T cell receptor beta chains below, sequenced in a study of T cells in Graves' hyperthyroidism and ophthalmopathy. The TCR beta CDR3 regions underwent amplification using RNA transcripts as the source. In the first-round RT-PCR of the TCR CDR3, the HTBI primer set was used. TCRdb re-called the multiplex PCR reads through MiXCR, storing one row per CDR3 protein. The data show 450,000 to 600,000 distinct CDR3 sequences, with about 20% seen just once and 45% to 50% held by the top ten. The source material was blood. The source of these receptors is a man between 35 and 55 years old with Graves' ophthalmopathy.

This clonotype came up a few times. The J gene is TRBJ2-1, the V gene TRBV9; D gene uncertain. The V and J ends lost 0 bases and 9 bases respectively, with 13 bases between them. The germline gives CDR1 SGDLS, CDR2 YYNGEE. The CDR3 consists of 14 residues. The DNA for the CDR3 is TGTGCCAGCAGCGTAGAGGCTAGGTCGGGTGAGCAGTTCTTC. Translation: CASSVEARSGEQFF.

The chain is built from TRBV20-1 and TRBJ2-3; 12 bases agree with TRBD2. Germline CDR1 reads DFQATT; CDR2 reads SNEGSKA (reference sequence). The ends lost 0 bases at V and 3 bases at J; junction bases unmatched: 1. This CDR3 is 15 amino acids long. The CDR3 DNA follows: TGCAGTGCTAGAGAAACTAGCGGGGGGACAGATACGCAGTATTTT. Translation: CSARETSGGTDTQYF.